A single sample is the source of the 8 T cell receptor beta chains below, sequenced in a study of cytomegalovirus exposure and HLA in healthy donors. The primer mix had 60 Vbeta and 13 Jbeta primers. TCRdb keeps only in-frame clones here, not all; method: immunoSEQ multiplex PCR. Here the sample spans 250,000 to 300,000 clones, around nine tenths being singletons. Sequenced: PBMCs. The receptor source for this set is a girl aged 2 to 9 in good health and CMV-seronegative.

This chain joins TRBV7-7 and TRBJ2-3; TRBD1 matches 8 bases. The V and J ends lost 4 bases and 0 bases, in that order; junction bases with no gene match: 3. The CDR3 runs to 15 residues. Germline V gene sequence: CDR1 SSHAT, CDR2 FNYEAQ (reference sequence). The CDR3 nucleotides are TGTGCCAGCAGCTCGACAGGGGTCAGCACAGATACGCAGTATTTT. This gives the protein CASSSTGVSTDTQYF. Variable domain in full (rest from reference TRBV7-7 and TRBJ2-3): GAGVSQSPRYKVTKRGQDVTLRCDPISSHATLYWYQQALGQGPEFLTYFNYEAQPDKSGLPSDRFSAERPEGSISTLTIQRTEQRDSAMYRCASSSTGVSTDTQYFGPGTRLTVL.

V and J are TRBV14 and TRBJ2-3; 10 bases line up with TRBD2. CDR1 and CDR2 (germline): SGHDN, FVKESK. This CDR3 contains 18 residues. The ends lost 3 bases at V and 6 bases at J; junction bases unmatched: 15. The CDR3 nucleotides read TGTGCCAGCAGCCACACTAGCCCCGCTAGCGGGAGATGGGATACGCAGTATTTT. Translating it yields CASSHTSPASGRWDTQYF.

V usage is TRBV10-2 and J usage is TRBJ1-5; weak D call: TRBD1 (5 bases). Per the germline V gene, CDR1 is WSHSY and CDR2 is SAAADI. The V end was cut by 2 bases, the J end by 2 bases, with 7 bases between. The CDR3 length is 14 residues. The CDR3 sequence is CASSEQGGNQPQHF. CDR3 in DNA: TGCGCCAGCAGTGAGCAGGGTGGCAATCAGCCCCAGCATTTT.

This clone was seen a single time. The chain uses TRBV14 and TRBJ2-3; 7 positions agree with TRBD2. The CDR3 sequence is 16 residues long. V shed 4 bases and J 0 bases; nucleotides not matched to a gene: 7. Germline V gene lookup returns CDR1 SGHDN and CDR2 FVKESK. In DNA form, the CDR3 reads TGTGCCAGCAGCCGGGGGGGTAGCGGGAGCACAGATACGCAGTATTTT. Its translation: CASSRGGSGSTDTQYF.

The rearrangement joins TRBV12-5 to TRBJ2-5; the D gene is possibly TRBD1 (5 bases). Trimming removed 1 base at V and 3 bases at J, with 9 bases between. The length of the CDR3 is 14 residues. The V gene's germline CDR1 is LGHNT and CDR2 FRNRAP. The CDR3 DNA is TGTGCTAGTGGTTTGGGAGACAGAGAAGAGACCCAGTACTTC. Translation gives CASGLGDREETQYF.

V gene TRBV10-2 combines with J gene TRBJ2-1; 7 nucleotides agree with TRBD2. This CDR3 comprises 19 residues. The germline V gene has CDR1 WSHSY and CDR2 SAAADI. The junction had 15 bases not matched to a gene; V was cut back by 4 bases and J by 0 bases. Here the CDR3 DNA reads TGCGCCAGCAGTGGCCAGGGACTACAGACCACGAGCTCCTACAATGAGCAGTTCTTC. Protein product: CASSGQGLQTTSSYNEQFF.

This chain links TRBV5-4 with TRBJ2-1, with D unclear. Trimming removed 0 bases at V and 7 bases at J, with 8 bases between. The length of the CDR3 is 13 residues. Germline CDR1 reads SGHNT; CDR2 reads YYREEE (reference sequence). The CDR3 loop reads CASSLVSFNEQFF. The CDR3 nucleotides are TGTGCCAGCAGCTTGGTTTCGTTTAATGAGCAGTTCTTC.

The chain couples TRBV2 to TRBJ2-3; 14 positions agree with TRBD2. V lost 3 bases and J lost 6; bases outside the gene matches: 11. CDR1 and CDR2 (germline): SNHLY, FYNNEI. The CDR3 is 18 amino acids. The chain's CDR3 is CASSDRGRLAGGTDTQYF. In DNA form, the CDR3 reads TGTGCCAGCAGTGATAGGGGCAGACTAGCGGGAGGGACTGATACGCAGTATTTT. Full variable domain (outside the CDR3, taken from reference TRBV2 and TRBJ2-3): EPEVTQTPSHQVTQMGQEVILRCVPISNHLYFYWYRQILGQKVEFLVSFYNNEISEKSEIFDDQFSVERPDGSNFTLKIRSTKLEDSAMYFCASSDRGRLAGGTDTQYFGPGTRLTVL.